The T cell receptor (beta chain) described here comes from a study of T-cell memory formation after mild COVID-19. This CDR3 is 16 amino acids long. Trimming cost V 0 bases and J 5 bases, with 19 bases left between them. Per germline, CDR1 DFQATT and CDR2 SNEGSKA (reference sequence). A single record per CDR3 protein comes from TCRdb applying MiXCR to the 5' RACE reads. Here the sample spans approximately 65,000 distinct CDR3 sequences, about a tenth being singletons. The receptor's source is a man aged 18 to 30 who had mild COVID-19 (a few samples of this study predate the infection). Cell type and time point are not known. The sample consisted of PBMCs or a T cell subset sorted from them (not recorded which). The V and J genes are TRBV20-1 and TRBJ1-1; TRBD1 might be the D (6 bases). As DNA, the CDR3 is TGCAGTGCTAGAGATTTATTACAGGGTGGGAGTACTGAAGCTTTCTTT. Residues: CSARDLLQGGSTEAFF.